The entry that follows covers one TCR beta chain sequence. Antigen specificity is unknown. The source of the sample is a study of CXCR3-negative and CXCR3-positive naive CD8 T cells. General study findings and limits: Naive cells that were CXCR3-positive had more hydrophobic TRB CDR3s (compared with CXCR3-negative naive cells).

Preparation of TRB cDNA libraries relied on 5' RACE carrying UMI labels. TCRdb reprocessed the 5' RACE reads and stores each CDR3 protein as one record, lacking DNA. The sample totals around 61,000 distinct CDR3 sequences. The V gene's germline CDR1 is SGHDN and CDR2 FVKESK. The CDR3 is 14 residues long. This chain connects TRBV14 to TRBJ2-7; TCRdb's assignment of TRBD2 cannot be checked, as there is no DNA. Sequenced: naive CXCR3+ CD8+ T cells from blood. Documented subset: CD45RO-CCR7+CD27+CD95- naive CD8+ T cells expressing CXCR3 (TNR3+). The receptor was isolated from a human donor in good health. Some clones in this sample may be carry-over from other donors' samples. The CDR3 sequence: CASSLAAGGYEQYF.